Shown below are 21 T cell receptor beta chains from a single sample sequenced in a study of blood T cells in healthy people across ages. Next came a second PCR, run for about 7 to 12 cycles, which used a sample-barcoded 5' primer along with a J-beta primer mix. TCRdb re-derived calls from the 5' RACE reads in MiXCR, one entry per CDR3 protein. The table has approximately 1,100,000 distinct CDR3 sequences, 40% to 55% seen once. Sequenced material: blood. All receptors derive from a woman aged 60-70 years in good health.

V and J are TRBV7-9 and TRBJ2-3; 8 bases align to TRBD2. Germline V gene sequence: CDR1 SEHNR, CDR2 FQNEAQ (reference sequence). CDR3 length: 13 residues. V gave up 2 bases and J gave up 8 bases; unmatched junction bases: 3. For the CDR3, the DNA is TGTGCCAGCAGCTTACCGGGGGGGGCTACGCAGTATTTT. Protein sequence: CASSLPGGATQYF.

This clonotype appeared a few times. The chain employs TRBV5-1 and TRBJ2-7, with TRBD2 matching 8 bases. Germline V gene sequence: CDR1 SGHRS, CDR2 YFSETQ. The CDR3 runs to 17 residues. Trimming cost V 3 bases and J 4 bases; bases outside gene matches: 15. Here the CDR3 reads CASSWTEGTRVRYEQYF. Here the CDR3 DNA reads TGCGCCAGCAGCTGGACCGAAGGGACTAGGGTGCGATACGAGCAGTACTTC.

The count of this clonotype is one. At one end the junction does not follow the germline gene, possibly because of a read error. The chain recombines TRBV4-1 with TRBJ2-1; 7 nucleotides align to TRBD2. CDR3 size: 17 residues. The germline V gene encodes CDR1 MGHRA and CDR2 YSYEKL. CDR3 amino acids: CASSQRAPGGNYNGQFF. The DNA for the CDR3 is TGCGCCAGCAGCCAAAGGGCCCCGGGGGGAAACTACAATGGGCAGTTCTTC.

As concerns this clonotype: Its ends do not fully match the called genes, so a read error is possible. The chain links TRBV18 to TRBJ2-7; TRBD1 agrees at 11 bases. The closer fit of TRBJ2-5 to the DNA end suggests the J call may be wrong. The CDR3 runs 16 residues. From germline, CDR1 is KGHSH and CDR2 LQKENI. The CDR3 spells CASSPLPGTGGATQYF. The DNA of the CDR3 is TGTGCCAGCTCTCCACTCCCCGGGACAGGGGGTGCGACCCAGTACTTC.

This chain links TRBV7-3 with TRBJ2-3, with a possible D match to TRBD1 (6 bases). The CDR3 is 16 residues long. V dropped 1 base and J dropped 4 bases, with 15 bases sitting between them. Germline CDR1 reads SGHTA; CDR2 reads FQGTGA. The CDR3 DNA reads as TGTGCCAGCAGCTTAAATGTGGGACAAGGTTCAGATACGCAGTATTTT. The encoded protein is CASSLNVGQGSDTQYF.

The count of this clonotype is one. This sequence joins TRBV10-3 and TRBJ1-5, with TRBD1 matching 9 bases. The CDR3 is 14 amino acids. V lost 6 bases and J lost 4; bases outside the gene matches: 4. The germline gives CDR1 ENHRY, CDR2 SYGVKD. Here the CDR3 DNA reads TGTGCCATCAGGGGGACAGGGTTGAATCAGCCCCAGCATTTT. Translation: CAIRGTGLNQPQHF.

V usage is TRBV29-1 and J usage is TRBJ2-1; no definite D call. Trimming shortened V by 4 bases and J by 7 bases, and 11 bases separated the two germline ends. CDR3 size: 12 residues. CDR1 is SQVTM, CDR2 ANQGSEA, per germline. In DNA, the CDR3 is TGCAGCGTTGTCCTCGTCCGGAATGAGCAGTTCTTC. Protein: CSVVLVRNEQFF.

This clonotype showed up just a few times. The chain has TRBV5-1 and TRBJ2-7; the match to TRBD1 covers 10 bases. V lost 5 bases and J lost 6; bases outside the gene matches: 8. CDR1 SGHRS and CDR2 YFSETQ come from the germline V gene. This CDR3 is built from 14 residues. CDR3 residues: CASSIGTGVSEQYF. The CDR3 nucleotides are TGCGCCAGCAGTATAGGGACAGGGGTGTCCGAGCAGTACTTC. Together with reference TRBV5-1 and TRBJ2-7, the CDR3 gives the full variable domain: KAGVTQTPRYLIKTRGQQVTLSCSPISGHRSVSWYQQTPGQGLQFLFEYFSETQRNKGNFPGRFSGRQFSNSRSEMNVSTLELGDSALYLCASSIGTGVSEQYFGPGTRLTVT.

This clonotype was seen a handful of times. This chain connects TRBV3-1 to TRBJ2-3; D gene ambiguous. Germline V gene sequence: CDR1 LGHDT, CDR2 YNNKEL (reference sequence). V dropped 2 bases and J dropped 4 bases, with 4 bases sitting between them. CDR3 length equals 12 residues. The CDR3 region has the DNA TGTGCCAGCAGCCAACTCTCAGATACGCAGTATTTT. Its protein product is CASSQLSDTQYF.

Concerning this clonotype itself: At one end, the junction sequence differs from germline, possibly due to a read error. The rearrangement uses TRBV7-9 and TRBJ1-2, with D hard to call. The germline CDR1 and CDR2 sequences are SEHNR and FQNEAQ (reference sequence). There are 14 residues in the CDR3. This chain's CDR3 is CAGSLANPNYGYTF. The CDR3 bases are TGTGCCGGCAGCTTAGCTAACCCAAACTATGGCTACACCTTC.

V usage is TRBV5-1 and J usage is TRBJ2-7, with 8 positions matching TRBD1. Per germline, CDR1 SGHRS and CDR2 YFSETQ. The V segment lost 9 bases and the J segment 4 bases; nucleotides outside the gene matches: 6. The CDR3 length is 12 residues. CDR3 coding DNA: TGCGCCAACAGGGACAGGCCTTACGAGCAGTACTTC. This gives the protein CANRDRPYEQYF.

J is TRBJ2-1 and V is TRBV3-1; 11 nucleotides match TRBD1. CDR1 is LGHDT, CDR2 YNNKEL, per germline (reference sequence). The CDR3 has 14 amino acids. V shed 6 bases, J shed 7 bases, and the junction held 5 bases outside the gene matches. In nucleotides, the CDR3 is TGTGCCAGCAGGGACAGGGGGCTATCGAATGAGCAGTTCTTC. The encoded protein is CASRDRGLSNEQFF.

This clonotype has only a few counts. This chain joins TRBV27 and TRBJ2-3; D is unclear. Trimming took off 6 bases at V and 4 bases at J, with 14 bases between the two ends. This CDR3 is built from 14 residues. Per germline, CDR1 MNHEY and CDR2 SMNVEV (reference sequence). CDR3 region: CASRSSGEPDTQYF. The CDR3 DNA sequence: TGTGCCAGCAGATCATCCGGAGAACCAGATACGCAGTATTTT.

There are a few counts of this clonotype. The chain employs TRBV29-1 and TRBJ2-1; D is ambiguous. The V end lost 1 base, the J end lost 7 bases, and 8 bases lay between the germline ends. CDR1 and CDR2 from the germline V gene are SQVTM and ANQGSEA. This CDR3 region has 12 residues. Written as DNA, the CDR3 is TGCAGCGTTGAAGGGACCCGGAATGAGCAGTTCTTC. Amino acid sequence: CSVEGTRNEQFF.

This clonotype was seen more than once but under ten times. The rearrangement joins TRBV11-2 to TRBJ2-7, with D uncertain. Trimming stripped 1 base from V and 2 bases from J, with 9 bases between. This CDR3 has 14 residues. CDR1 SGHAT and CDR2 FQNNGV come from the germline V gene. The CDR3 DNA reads TGTGCCAGCAGCTTAGTCGCCTACACCTACGAGCAGTACTTC. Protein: CASSLVAYTYEQYF.

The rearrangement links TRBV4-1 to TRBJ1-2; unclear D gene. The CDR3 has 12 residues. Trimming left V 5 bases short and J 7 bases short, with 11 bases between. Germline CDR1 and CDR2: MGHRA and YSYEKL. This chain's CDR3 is CASSGSSPGYTF. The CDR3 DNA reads TGCGCCAGCAGCGGATCGAGCCCTGGCTACACCTTC.

The chain's CDR3 is CASSQDQGVGNEQFF. CDR3 DNA sequence: TGCGCCAGCAGCCAAGATCAAGGGGTGGGGAATGAGCAGTTCTTC. The chain is built from TRBV4-1 and TRBJ2-1, with a tentative D call TRBD1 (5 bases). The germline V gene has CDR1 MGHRA and CDR2 YSYEKL. The CDR3 is made up of 15 amino acids. Trimming pared 0 bases from V and 7 bases from J, leaving 13 bases between.

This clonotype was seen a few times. CDR3 region: CASSVDDSYEQYF. Here the CDR3 DNA reads TGTGCCAGCAGTGTTGACGACAGCTACGAGCAGTACTTC. The chain uses TRBV2 and TRBJ2-7; D might be TRBD1 (5 bases). V lost 4 bases and J 3 bases, leaving 10 bases between the germline ends. Germline V gives CDR1 SNHLY, CDR2 FYNNEI. The CDR3 has 13 residues.

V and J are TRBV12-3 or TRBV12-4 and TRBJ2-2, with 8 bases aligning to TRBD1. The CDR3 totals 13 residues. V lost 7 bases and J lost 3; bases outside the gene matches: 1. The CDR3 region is CASKTGDTGELFF. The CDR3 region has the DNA TGTGCCAGCAAGACAGGGGACACCGGGGAGCTGTTTTTT.

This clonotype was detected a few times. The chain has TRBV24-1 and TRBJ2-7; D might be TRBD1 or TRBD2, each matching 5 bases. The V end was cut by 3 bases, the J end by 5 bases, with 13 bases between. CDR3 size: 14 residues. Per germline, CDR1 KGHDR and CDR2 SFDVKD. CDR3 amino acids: CATSDPGWGNEQYF. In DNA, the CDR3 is TGTGCCACCAGTGATCCGGGGTGGGGGAACGAGCAGTACTTC.

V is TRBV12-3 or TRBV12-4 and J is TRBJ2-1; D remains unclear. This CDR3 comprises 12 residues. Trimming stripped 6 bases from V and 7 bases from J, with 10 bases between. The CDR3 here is CASSQRRNEQFF. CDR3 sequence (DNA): TGTGCCAGCAGCCAGAGGCGGAATGAGCAGTTCTTC.